This TCR beta chain was found in a study of blood T cell repertoires in COVID-19. Sequenced by immunoSEQ multiplex PCR; TCRdb stores in-frame clones only, minus some. Among 250,000 to 300,000 clones listed, roughly 90% were seen once. The V gene end was trimmed by 4 bases and the J gene end by 8 bases; junction bases not matched to a gene: 13. In germline, CDR1 is SGHRS, CDR2 YFSETQ. The length of the CDR3 is 17 residues. This TCR came from a woman aged 25-40 years with COVID-19, enrolled during active disease. The genes are TRBV5-1 and TRBJ2-1; 12 bases are a match to TRBD2. The sequenced material came from peripheral blood. In DNA, the CDR3 is TGCGCCAGCAGCCCCTACCTATCTAGCGGGGGGGGCGATGAGCAGTTCTTC. Protein sequence: CASSPYLSSGGGDEQFF.